The 22 T cell receptor beta chains below were found in one sample sequenced in a study of blood T cell repertoires in COVID-19. TCRdb's copy holds only in-frame clones and misses some; the assay was immunoSEQ multiplex PCR. Among about 220,000 clones listed, 88% were seen once. Material: PBMCs or T cells enriched from blood (not recorded which). These receptors all stem from a woman aged 45-65 years with acute COVID-19.

The V and J genes are TRBV28 and TRBJ1-2, with D tentatively TRBD1 (5 bases). CDR3 length equals 12 residues. The germline V gene has CDR1 MDHEN and CDR2 SYDVKM. Written as DNA, the CDR3 is TGTGCTTCACAGGTTTCGAGCTATGGCTACACCTTC. Its protein product is CASQVSSYGYTF.

V usage is TRBV28 and J usage is TRBJ2-2; TRBD2 might be the D (5 bases). V gave up 2 bases and J gave up 7 bases, with 17 bases separating them. Germline CDR1 and CDR2: MDHEN and SYDVKM. CDR3 length: 16 residues. The CDR3 sequence is CASSLHGLAVVGELFF. Here the CDR3 DNA reads TGTGCCAGCAGTTTACACGGGCTAGCTGTTGTCGGGGAGCTGTTTTTT. Full variable domain (rest looked up from reference TRBV28 and TRBJ2-2): DVKVTQSSRYLVKRTGEKVFLECVQDMDHENMFWYRQDPGLGLRLIYFSYDVKMKEKGDIPEGYSVSREKKERFSLILESASTNQTSMYLCASSLHGLAVVGELFFGEGSRLTVL.

This clone was counted a single time. The chain has TRBV11-2 and TRBJ1-5; 8 bases are a match to TRBD1. V shed 6 bases and J 7 bases; nucleotides not matched to a gene: 5. CDR3 length: 13 amino acids. Germline CDR1 is SGHAT and CDR2 is FQNNGV. The CDR3 spells CASSQGAGQPQHF. CDR3 sequence (DNA): TGTGCCAGCAGTCAGGGGGCCGGGCAGCCCCAGCATTTT.

V usage is TRBV4-1 and J usage is TRBJ1-5, with a weak D call TRBD1 (6 bases). The germline V gene encodes CDR1 MGHRA and CDR2 YSYEKL. Trimming stripped 1 base from V and 4 bases from J, with 14 bases between. The CDR3 spans 16 residues. The CDR3 reads CASSQGGRARNQPQHF. The CDR3 nucleotides read TGCGCCAGCAGCCAAGGGGGGCGGGCGCGGAATCAGCCCCAGCATTTT.

The chain employs TRBV18 and TRBJ1-4; perhaps TRBD1 as D (5 bases). CDR3 length equals 14 residues. Germline assignment: CDR1 KGHSH and CDR2 LQKENI. Trimming stripped 3 bases from V and 10 bases from J, with 15 bases between. The CDR3 DNA is TGTGCCAGCTCACCGACAGAATCAATGGGAAAACTGTTTTTT. This translates into CASSPTESMGKLFF.

This clone was counted at least ten times. The V and J genes are TRBV5-8 and TRBJ1-4; 8 nucleotides agree with TRBD1. The CDR3 sequence is 14 residues long. J was trimmed by 14 bases and V by 7 bases; bases with no gene match: 16. CDR1 is SGHTS, CDR2 YDEGEE, per germline. The CDR3 protein is CASLPRQGAQKLFF. DNA for the CDR3: TGTGCCAGCCTCCCCCGGCAGGGGGCCCAGAAGCTGTTTTTT.

The chain uses TRBV5-1 and TRBJ2-2, with 8 bases matching TRBD1. V shed 4 bases, J shed 1 base, and the junction held 3 bases outside the gene matches. CDR1 is SGHRS and CDR2 is YFSETQ in the germline V gene. The CDR3 contains 15 residues. CDR3 sequence reads: CASSTDRVNTGELFF. CDR3 sequence (DNA): TGCGCCAGCAGCACGGACAGGGTGAACACCGGGGAGCTGTTTTTT.

The chain joins TRBV5-1 to TRBJ1-3; D is unresolved. V was clipped by 0 bases and J by 0 bases, with 13 bases between them. From germline, CDR1 is SGHRS and CDR2 YFSETQ. This CDR3 spans 17 amino acids. The CDR3 nucleotides are TGCGCCAGCAGCTTGGGCAGGTTCTCTCACTCTGGAAACACCATATATTTT. It translates to CASSLGRFSHSGNTIYF.

This sequence joins TRBV5-7 and TRBJ1-3, with 12 bases identical to TRBD1. TRBV5-7 is marked as an open reading frame, function uncertain. Trimming took 3 bases from V and 6 from J; bases not matched to a gene: 13. This CDR3 region has 18 residues. CDR3: CASSSNLSGDRGQNTIYF. CDR3 sequence (DNA): TGTGCCAGCAGCTCAAACCTCAGCGGGGACAGGGGGCAAAACACCATATATTTT.

The J gene is TRBJ2-1, the V gene TRBV9, with TRBD2 matching 8 bases. Germline trimming cut 0 bases from V and 5 bases from J; bases unmatched to any gene: 7. This CDR3 has 16 amino acids. The V gene's germline CDR1 is SGDLS and CDR2 YYNGEE. The CDR3 coding sequence is TGTGCCAGCAGCGTAGGGAATAGCGGGATCAACAATGAGCAGTTCTTC. Its translation is CASSVGNSGINNEQFF.

V usage is TRBV28 and J usage is TRBJ2-3; no reliable D call. This CDR3 region has 15 residues. V was pared by 3 bases and J by 0 bases, with 10 bases between. CDR1 MDHEN and CDR2 SYDVKM come from the germline V gene. CDR3 coding DNA: TGTGCCAGCAGTTTGTTCAGAATAAGCACAGATACGCAGTATTTT. Translating it yields CASSLFRISTDTQYF.

The rearrangement uses TRBV19 and TRBJ2-3; 13 bases map to TRBD2. This CDR3 is 18 amino acids long. J lost 3 bases, V lost 3 bases, and 9 bases had no gene match. Per the germline V gene, CDR1 is LNHDA and CDR2 is SQIVND (reference sequence). The CDR3 DNA reads TGTGCCAGTAGTATGGGACTAGCGGGATATGGGATGACAGATACGCAGTATTTT. It encodes CASSMGLAGYGMTDTQYF.

The rearrangement links TRBV2 to TRBJ1-5; D ambiguous. With 6 bases removed from V and 0 bases from J, the gap between germline ends came to 12 bases. Germline CDR1 and CDR2: SNHLY and FYNNEI. The CDR3 has 15 amino acids. CDR3 sequence (DNA): TGTGCCAGCAGGATAGCGCCGAATAGCAATCAGCCCCAGCATTTT. Its protein is CASRIAPNSNQPQHF. Combining the CDR3 with reference TRBV2 and TRBJ1-5 gives the whole variable domain EPEVTQTPSHQVTQMGQEVILRCVPISNHLYFYWYRQILGQKVEFLVSFYNNEISEKSEIFDDQFSVERPDGSNFTLKIRSTKLEDSAMYFCASRIAPNSNQPQHFGDGTRLSIL.

The gene calls are TRBV27 and TRBJ2-7; 11 positions match TRBD2. The V gene end was trimmed by 5 bases and the J gene end by 6 bases; junction bases not matched to a gene: 6. Germline CDR1 reads MNHEY; CDR2 reads SMNVEV (reference sequence). This CDR3 contains 14 residues. CDR3 amino acids: CASSVRLAGREQYF. CDR3 nucleotide sequence: TGTGCCAGCAGTGTCAGACTAGCGGGACGCGAGCAGTACTTC.

The chain has TRBV6-5 and TRBJ2-5, with a weak D call TRBD1 (6 bases). The V end lost 6 bases, the J end lost 9 bases, and 17 bases lay between the germline ends. The V gene's germline CDR1 is MNHEY and CDR2 SVGAGI. This CDR3 is built from 13 residues. The CDR3 nucleotides read TGTGCCAGCAGAGCCACCGCCCAGGGGTCCCAGTACTTC. It codes for CASRATAQGSQYF.

The chain couples TRBV19 to TRBJ2-7; 7 bases are a match to TRBD1. The junction had 10 bases not matched to a gene; V was cut back by 8 bases and J by 3 bases. From germline, CDR1 is LNHDA and CDR2 SQIVND (reference sequence). The CDR3 totals 14 residues. In DNA form, the CDR3 reads TGTGCCAGTTCAGGGGGACAGAGTTACTACGAGCAGTACTTC. This encodes CASSGGQSYYEQYF. Based on the CDR3 plus reference TRBV19 and TRBJ2-7, the full variable domain is DGGITQSPKYLFRKEGQNVTLSCEQNLNHDAMYWYRQDPGQGLRLIYYSQIVNDFQKGDIAEGYSVSREKKESFPLTVTSAQKNPTAFYLCASSGGQSYYEQYFGPGTRLTVT.

The gene calls are TRBV5-4 and TRBJ2-3; 10 positions match TRBD2. V gave up 0 bases and J gave up 2 bases; unmatched junction bases: 9. Per the germline V gene, CDR1 is SGHNT and CDR2 is YYREEE (reference sequence). This CDR3 has 18 amino acids. The CDR3 region has the DNA TGTGCCAGCAGCTTGGCGACTAGCGGGCCCCCTTCCACAGATACGCAGTATTTT. It specifies CASSLATSGPPSTDTQYF.

This clone has only one observation. V is TRBV6-2 or TRBV6-3 and J is TRBJ2-7, with TRBD2 matching over 11 bases. V shed 6 bases and J 3 bases; nucleotides not matched to a gene: 10. Germline lookup yields CDR1 MNHEY and CDR2 SVGEGT. The CDR3 extends over 16 amino acids. This CDR3 reads CASSHRGTSGNYEQYF. CDR3 nucleotide sequence: TGTGCCAGCAGCCACCGTGGGACTAGCGGCAACTACGAGCAGTACTTC.

The CDR3, as DNA: TGTGCCAGCAGTGAATTGGGTGGAGGTTCACCCCTCCACTTT. It encodes CASSELGGGSPLHF. The genes are TRBV2 and TRBJ1-6; D remains ambiguous. Germline CDR1 reads SNHLY; CDR2 reads FYNNEI. CDR3 size: 14 residues. V lost 2 bases and J lost 9, with 11 bases in between.

V is TRBV7-2 and J is TRBJ2-7, with 10 bases identical to TRBD2. The CDR3 runs to 16 residues. Trimming removed 5 bases from V and 2 bases from J; junction bases left unmatched: 9. Germline values: CDR1 SGHTA, CDR2 FQGNSA. The CDR3 DNA follows: TGTGCCAGCAGCCTTAGCGGGAGGCTAACTACCTACGAGCAGTACTTC. Encoded protein: CASSLSGRLTTYEQYF.

This chain links TRBV4-3 with TRBJ2-7, with D perhaps TRBD2 (5 bases). Germline values: CDR1 LGHNA, CDR2 YSLEER. The CDR3 extends over 16 amino acids. V shed 1 base and J shed 5 bases, with 18 bases lying between them. CDR3 residues: CASSQGRYLKGDEQYF. Written as DNA, the CDR3 is TGCGCCAGCAGCCAAGGCCGTTACTTGAAGGGAGACGAGCAGTACTTC.

V usage is TRBV28 and J usage is TRBJ2-7; 9 bases line up with TRBD1. V lost 6 bases, J lost 3 bases, and 6 bases stayed unmatched. CDR3 length equals 14 residues. In germline, CDR1 is MDHEN, CDR2 SYDVKM. The CDR3 loop reads CASSRTGDSYEQYF. CDR3 DNA: TGTGCCAGCAGCCGGACAGGGGACAGCTACGAGCAGTACTTC.